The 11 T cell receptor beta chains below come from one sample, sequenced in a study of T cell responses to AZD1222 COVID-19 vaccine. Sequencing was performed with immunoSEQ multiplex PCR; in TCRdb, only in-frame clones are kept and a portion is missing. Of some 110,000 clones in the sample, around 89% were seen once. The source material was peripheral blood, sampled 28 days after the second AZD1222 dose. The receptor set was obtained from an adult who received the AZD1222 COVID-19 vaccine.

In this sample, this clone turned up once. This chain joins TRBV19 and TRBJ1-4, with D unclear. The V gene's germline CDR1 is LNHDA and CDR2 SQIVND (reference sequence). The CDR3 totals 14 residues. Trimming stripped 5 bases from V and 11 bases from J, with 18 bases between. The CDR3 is CASSLGLREKKLFF. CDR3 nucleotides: TGTGCCAGTAGTCTCGGCCTTCGGGAGAAGAAACTGTTTTTT.

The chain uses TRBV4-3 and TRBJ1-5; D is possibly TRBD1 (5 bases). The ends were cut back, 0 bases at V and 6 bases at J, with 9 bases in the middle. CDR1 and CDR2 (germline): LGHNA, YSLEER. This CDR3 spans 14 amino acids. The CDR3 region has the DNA TGCGCCAGCAGCCAAGAGGGGGGGACTCAGCCCCAGCATTTT. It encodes CASSQEGGTQPQHF.

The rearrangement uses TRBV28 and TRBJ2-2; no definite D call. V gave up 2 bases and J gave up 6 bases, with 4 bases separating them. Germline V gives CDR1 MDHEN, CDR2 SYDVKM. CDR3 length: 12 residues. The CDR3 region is CASSLRAGELFF. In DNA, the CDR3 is TGTGCCAGCAGTTTACGGGCCGGGGAGCTGTTTTTT.

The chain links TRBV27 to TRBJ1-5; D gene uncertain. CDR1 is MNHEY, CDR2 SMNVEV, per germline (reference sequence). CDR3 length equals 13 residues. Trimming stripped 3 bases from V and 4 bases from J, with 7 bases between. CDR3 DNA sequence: TGTGCCAGCAGTTTCGTCGGAAATCAGCCCCAGCATTTT. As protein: CASSFVGNQPQHF.

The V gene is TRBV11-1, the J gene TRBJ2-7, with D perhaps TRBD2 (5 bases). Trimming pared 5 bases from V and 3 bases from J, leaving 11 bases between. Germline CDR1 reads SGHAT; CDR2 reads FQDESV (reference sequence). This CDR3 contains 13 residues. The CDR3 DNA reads TGTGCCAGCAGCCCAACTAGTTTCTACGAGCAGTACTTC. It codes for CASSPTSFYEQYF.

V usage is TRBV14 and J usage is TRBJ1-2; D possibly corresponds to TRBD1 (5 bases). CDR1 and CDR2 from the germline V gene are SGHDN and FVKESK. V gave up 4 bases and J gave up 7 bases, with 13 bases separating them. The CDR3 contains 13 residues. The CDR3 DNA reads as TGTGCCAGCAGCCTTGGGCAGGGCGCTGGCTACACCTTC. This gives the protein CASSLGQGAGYTF.

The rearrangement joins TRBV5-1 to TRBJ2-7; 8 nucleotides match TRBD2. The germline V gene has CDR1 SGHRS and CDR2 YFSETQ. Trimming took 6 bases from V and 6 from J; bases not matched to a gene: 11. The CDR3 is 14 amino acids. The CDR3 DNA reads TGCGCCAGCACCCGGACTAGCTCCCGAGGCGAGCAGTACTTC. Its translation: CASTRTSSRGEQYF.

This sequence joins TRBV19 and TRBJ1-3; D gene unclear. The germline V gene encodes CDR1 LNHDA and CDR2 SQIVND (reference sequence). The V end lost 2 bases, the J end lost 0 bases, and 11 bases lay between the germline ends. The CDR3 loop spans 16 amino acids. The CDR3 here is CASSIFRAISGNTIYF. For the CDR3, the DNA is TGTGCCAGTAGTATATTCCGGGCTATCTCTGGAAACACCATATATTTT. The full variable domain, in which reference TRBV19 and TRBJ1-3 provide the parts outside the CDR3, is DGGITQSPKYLFRKEGQNVTLSCEQNLNHDAMYWYRQDPGQGLRLIYYSQIVNDFQKGDIAEGYSVSREKKESFPLTVTSAQKNPTAFYLCASSIFRAISGNTIYFGEGSWLTVV.

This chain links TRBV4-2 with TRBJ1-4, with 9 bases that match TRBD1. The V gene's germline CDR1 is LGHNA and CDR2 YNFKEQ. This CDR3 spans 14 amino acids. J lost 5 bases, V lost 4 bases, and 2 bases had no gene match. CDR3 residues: CASSPGTGNEKLFF. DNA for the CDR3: TGTGCCAGCAGCCCCGGGACAGGGAATGAAAAACTGTTTTTT.

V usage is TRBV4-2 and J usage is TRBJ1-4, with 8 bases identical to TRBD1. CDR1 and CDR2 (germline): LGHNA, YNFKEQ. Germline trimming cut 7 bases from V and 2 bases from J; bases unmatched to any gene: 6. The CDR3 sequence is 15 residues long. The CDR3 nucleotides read TGTGCCAGCACCCCGACAGGGGCTACTAATGAAAAACTGTTTTTT. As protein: CASTPTGATNEKLFF.

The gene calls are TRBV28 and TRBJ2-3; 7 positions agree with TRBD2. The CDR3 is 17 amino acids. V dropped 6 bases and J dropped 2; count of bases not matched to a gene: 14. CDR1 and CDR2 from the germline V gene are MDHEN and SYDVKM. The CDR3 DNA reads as TGTGCCAGCAGCGGCCATCCTAAACTAGCGACCACAGATACGCAGTATTTT. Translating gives CASSGHPKLATTDTQYF. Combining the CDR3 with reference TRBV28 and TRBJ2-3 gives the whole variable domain DVKVTQSSRYLVKRTGEKVFLECVQDMDHENMFWYRQDPGLGLRLIYFSYDVKMKEKGDIPEGYSVSREKKERFSLILESASTNQTSMYLCASSGHPKLATTDTQYFGPGTRLTVL.